One sample yielded the 14 T cell receptor beta chains listed below, sequenced in a study of T cell responses to AZD1222 COVID-19 vaccine. Measured with immunoSEQ multiplex PCR; TCRdb has only the in-frame clones, and not every one. The profile shows 130,000 to 150,000 clones, approximately 88% of them singletons. This specimen consisted of peripheral blood, obtained on day 0 of AZD1222 vaccination. The origin of the receptors is an adult in good health.

CDR3: CASSQVWGAGAQETQYF. Here the CDR3 DNA reads TGCGCCAGCAGCCAAGTTTGGGGGGCGGGGGCCCAAGAGACCCAGTACTTC. J is TRBJ2-5 and V is TRBV4-1, with TRBD2 as a possible D gene (7 bases). Germline V gene lookup returns CDR1 MGHRA and CDR2 YSYEKL. The CDR3 runs to 17 residues. Trimming left V 1 base short and J 1 base short, with 16 bases between.

The chain recombines TRBV7-8 with TRBJ1-2; TRBD1 aligns across 7 bases. Germline CDR1 and CDR2: SGHVS and FQNEAQ. Trimming took 3 bases from V and 0 from J; bases not matched to a gene: 10. The CDR3 covers 17 residues. The CDR3 DNA reads TGTGCCAGCAGCTTCAGCATGGGGACAGCCTCTAACTATGGCTACACCTTC. It yields the protein CASSFSMGTASNYGYTF.

The chain is built from TRBV29-1 and TRBJ2-1; TRBD1 matches at 7 bases. The germline CDR1 and CDR2 sequences are SQVTM and ANQGSEA. The CDR3 sequence is 15 residues long. With 7 bases clipped from V and 5 bases from J, the junction kept 14 bases outside the gene matches. The CDR3 spells CSAVWTGTANNEQFF. In DNA, the CDR3 is TGCAGCGCTGTGTGGACCGGGACAGCGAACAATGAGCAGTTCTTC.

The chain is built from TRBV28 and TRBJ1-2; the D is unclear. Germline V gene data show CDR1 as MDHEN and CDR2 as SYDVKM. This CDR3 region has 12 residues. Trimming left V 3 bases short and J 8 bases short, with 10 bases between. The CDR3 loop reads CASSLRVGGYTF. The CDR3, as DNA: TGTGCCAGCAGTTTGAGGGTTGGCGGCTACACCTTC.

This rearrangement joins TRBV5-1 to TRBJ1-6, with 8 nucleotides matching TRBD1. From germline, CDR1 is SGHRS and CDR2 YFSETQ. The CDR3 has 16 amino acids. Trimming removed 4 bases from V and 4 bases from J; junction bases left unmatched: 7. CDR3 nucleotide sequence: TGCGCCAGCAGCGGGGGGACAGGTCCATATAATTCACCCCTCCACTTT. It encodes CASSGGTGPYNSPLHF.

The chain combines TRBV19 with TRBJ2-1; 11 positions match TRBD2. Germline V gene lookup returns CDR1 LNHDA and CDR2 SQIVND (reference sequence). Trimming cost V 9 bases and J 4 bases; bases outside gene matches: 5. This CDR3 has 14 residues. CDR3 bases: TGTGCCAGCAAAAGACTAGCGGGGTACAATGAGCAGTTCTTC. Translating it yields CASKRLAGYNEQFF.

This chain joins TRBV7-9 and TRBJ2-7; 8 nucleotides agree with TRBD2. This CDR3 has 17 amino acids. The ends lost 1 base at V and 6 bases at J; junction bases unmatched: 14. Per the germline V gene, CDR1 is SEHNR and CDR2 is FQNEAQ (reference sequence). CDR3 protein: CASSLGAGGGLRGEQYF. The DNA for the CDR3 is TGTGCCAGCAGCTTAGGGGCAGGCGGGGGGCTGAGAGGCGAGCAGTACTTC.

The chain joins TRBV5-1 to TRBJ2-7, with D perhaps matching TRBD1 (6 bases). Trimming cost V 4 bases and J 8 bases, with 16 bases left between them. The CDR3 is made up of 13 amino acids. Germline loops: CDR1 SGHRS, CDR2 YFSETQ. CDR3 DNA sequence: TGCGCCAGCAGCGAACCACAGGGTTTCAAGCAGTACTTC. This sequence encodes CASSEPQGFKQYF.

The chain couples TRBV14 to TRBJ1-6; 9 nucleotides line up with TRBD1. From germline, CDR1 is SGHDN and CDR2 FVKESK. The length of the CDR3 is 16 residues. Trimming removed 0 bases from V and 8 bases from J; junction bases left unmatched: 5. The CDR3 DNA reads as TGTGCCAGCAGCCAAGAACAGGGGGCTACTGATTCACCCCTCCACTTT. Translated, it gives CASSQEQGATDSPLHF.

The V and J genes are TRBV7-9 and TRBJ1-2, with D unclear. The V end was cut by 4 bases, the J end by 4 bases, with 13 bases between. This CDR3 spans 14 amino acids. Germline CDR1 and CDR2: SEHNR and FQNEAQ (reference sequence). The CDR3 loop is CASSSVGGRYGYTF. The CDR3 DNA is TGTGCCAGCAGCTCAGTAGGAGGCCGCTATGGCTACACCTTC.

This chain joins TRBV30 and TRBJ2-7; no definite D call. With 3 bases removed from V and 4 bases from J, the gap between germline ends came to 7 bases. The germline gives CDR1 GTSNPN, CDR2 SVGIG (reference sequence). The CDR3 is 11 amino acids. The CDR3 here is CAWSRQYEQYF. The CDR3 DNA reads as TGTGCCTGGAGCCGACAATACGAGCAGTACTTC. Complete variable domain (other parts from reference TRBV30 and TRBJ2-7): SQTIHQWPATLVQPVGSPLSLECTVEGTSNPNLYWYRQAAGRGLQLLFYSVGIGQISSEVPQNLSASRPQDRQFILSSKKLLLSDSGFYLCAWSRQYEQYFGPGTRLTVT.

The chain recombines TRBV14 with TRBJ2-1, with D unresolved. Germline CDR1 and CDR2: SGHDN and FVKESK. The CDR3 has 15 amino acids. Trimming took off 3 bases at V and 3 bases at J, with 12 bases between the two ends. The CDR3 spells CASSQMGLGYNEQFF. The CDR3 coding sequence is TGTGCCAGCAGCCAGATGGGTTTAGGCTACAATGAGCAGTTCTTC. Variable domain in full (rest from reference TRBV14 and TRBJ2-1): EAGVTQFPSHSVIEKGQTVTLRCDPISGHDNLYWYRRVMGKEIKFLLHFVKESKQDESGMPNNRFLAERTGGTYSTLKVQPAELEDSGVYFCASSQMGLGYNEQFFGPGTRLTVL.

The chain uses TRBV6-5 and TRBJ2-1, with 12 bases lining up with TRBD2. Germline V gives CDR1 MNHEY, CDR2 SVGAGI. Germline trimming cut 5 bases from V and 7 bases from J; bases unmatched to any gene: 6. The length of the CDR3 is 15 residues. The CDR3: CASSRASGGANEQFF. The CDR3 nucleotides read TGTGCCAGCAGTCGCGCTAGCGGGGGGGCGAATGAGCAGTTCTTC.

The genes are TRBV7-3 and TRBJ2-3; 7 bases are shared with TRBD2. Germline CDR1 is SGHTA and CDR2 is FQGTGA. The length of the CDR3 is 20 residues. J was trimmed by 0 bases and V by 0 bases; bases with no gene match: 15. The CDR3 reads CASSLTGGGGSLTSTDTQYF. CDR3 in DNA: TGTGCCAGCAGCTTAACGGGTGGCGGGGGTTCTTTGACTAGCACAGATACGCAGTATTTT.